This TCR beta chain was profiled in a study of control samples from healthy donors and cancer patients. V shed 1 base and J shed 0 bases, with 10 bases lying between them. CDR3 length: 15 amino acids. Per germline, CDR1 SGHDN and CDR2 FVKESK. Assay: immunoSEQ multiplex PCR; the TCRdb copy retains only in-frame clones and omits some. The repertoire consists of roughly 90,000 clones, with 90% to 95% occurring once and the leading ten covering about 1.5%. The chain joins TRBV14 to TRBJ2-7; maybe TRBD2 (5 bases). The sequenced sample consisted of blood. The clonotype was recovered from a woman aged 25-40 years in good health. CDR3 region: CASSQGGSLSYEQYF. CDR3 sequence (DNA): TGTGCCAGCAGCCAAGGAGGGTCCCTCTCCTACGAGCAGTACTTC.